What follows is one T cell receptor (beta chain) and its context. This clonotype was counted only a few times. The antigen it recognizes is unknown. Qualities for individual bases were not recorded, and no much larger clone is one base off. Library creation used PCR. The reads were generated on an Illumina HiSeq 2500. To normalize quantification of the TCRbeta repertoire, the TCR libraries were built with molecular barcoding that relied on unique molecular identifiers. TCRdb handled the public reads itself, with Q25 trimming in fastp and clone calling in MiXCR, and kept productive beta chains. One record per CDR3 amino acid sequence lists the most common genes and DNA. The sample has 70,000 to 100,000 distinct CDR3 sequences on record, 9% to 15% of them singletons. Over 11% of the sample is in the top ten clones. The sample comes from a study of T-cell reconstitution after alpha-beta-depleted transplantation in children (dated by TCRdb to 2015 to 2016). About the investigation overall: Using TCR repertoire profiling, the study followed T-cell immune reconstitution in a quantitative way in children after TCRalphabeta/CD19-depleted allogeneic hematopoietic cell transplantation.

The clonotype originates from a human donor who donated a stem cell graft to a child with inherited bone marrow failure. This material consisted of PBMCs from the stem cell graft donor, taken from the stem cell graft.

The CDR3 region: CASSSTGWGAYEQYF. DNA sequence: TGTGCCAGCAGCTCAACAGGGTGGGGAGCCTACGAGCAGTACTTC. Recombination linked TRBV3-1 to TRBJ2-7; the D region possibly corresponds to TRBD1 (6 bases align). V is cut by 5 bases and J by 2 bases, and the space between the germline ends is 16 bases. The germline V gene (reference sequence) supplies CDR1 LGHDT and CDR2 YNNKEL. The CDR3 goes from the cysteine to the phenylalanine over 15 residues. Of all the DNA, just the CDR3 is kept, 45 bases in frame from base 1.